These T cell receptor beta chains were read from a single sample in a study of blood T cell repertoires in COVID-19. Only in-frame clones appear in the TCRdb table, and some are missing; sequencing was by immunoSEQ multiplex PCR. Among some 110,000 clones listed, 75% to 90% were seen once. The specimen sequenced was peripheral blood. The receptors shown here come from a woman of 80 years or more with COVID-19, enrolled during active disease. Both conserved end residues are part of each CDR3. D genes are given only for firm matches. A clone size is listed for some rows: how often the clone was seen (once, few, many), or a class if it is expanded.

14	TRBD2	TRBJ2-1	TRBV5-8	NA	CASRGLADYNEQFF	TGTGCCTCAAGGGGACTAGCGGACTACAATGAGCAGTTCTTC
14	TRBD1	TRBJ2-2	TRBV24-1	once	CATSEPRGTGELFF	TGTGCCACCAGTGAGCCCAGGGGGACCGGGGAGCTGTTTTTT
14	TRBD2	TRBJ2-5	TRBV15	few	CATSRGTSFETQYF	TGTGCCACCAGCAGGGGGACTAGCTTTGAGACCCAGTACTTC
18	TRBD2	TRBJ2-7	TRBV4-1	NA	CASSPGGLAGGSVYEQYF	TGCGCCAGCAGCCCCGGGGGACTAGCGGGAGGATCGGTCTACGAGCAGTACTTC
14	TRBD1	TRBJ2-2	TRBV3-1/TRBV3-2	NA	CASRLTTGAGELFF	TGTGCCAGCAGGCTAACTACAGGGGCCGGGGAGCTGTTTTTT
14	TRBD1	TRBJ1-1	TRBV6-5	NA	CASSPTGGVGAAFF	TGTGCCAGCAGTCCGACAGGGGGCGTGGGAGCGGCTTTCTTT
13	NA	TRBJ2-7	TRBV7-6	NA	CASSLSTTYEQYF	TGTGCCAGCAGCTTATCTACCACCTACGAGCAGTACTTC
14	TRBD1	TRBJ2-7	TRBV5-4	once	CASSRKSSGGEQYF	TGTGCCAGCAGCCGAAAATCCTCAGGGGGTGAGCAGTACTTC
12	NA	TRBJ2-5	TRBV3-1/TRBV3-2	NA	CASSRLVETQYF	TGTGCCAGCAGCCGGCTTGTGGAGACCCAGTACTTC
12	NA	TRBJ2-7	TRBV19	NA	CASRSARGEQYF	TGTGCCAGCCGATCGGCCCGGGGAGAGCAGTACTTC
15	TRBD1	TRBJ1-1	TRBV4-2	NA	CASSPTGGTNTEAFF	TGTGCCAGCAGCCCGACAGGGGGGACGAACACTGAAGCTTTCTTT
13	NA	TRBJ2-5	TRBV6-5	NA	CATQAGARETQYF	TGTGCCACCCAGGCAGGGGCCCGGGAGACCCAGTACTTC
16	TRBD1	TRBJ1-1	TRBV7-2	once	CASSAVLQGVSTEAFF	TGTGCCAGCAGCGCCGTTCTACAGGGGGTGAGCACTGAAGCTTTCTTT
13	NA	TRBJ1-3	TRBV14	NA	CASSLGLRDTIYF	TGTGCCAGCAGCTTGGGACTTCGAGACACCATATATTTT
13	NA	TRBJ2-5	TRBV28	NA	CASSYSEAETQYF	TGTGCCAGCAGTTACTCAGAGGCGGAGACCCAGTACTTC
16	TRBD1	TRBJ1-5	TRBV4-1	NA	CASSQVLSRGPQPQHF	TGCGCCAGCAGCCAAGTATTATCAAGGGGGCCCCAGCCCCAGCATTTT
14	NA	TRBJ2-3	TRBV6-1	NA	CASSEHINTDTQYF	TGTGCCAGCAGTGAACACATTAACACAGATACGCAGTATTTT
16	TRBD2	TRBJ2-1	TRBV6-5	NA	CASSYRTRTSPNEQFF	TGTGCCAGCAGTTACCGAACAAGGACTAGCCCAAATGAGCAGTTCTTC
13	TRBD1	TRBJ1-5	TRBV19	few	CASRQGTHQPQHF	TGTGCCAGTAGACAGGGGACACATCAGCCCCAGCATTTT
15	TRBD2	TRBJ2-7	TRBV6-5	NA	CASSYGTRVSYEQYF	TGTGCCAGCAGTTACGGGACTAGGGTCTCCTACGAGCAGTACTTC
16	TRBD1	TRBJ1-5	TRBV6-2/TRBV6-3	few	CASRPTGTGKSQPQHF	TGTGCCAGCAGGCCTACCGGGACAGGGAAGAGTCAGCCCCAGCATTTT
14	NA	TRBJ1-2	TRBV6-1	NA	CASSETWGPLGYTF	TGTGCCAGCAGTGAGACTTGGGGCCCTCTTGGCTACACCTTC
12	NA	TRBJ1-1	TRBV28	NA	CASSLLNTEAFF	TGTGCCAGCAGCTTACTAAACACTGAAGCTTTCTTT
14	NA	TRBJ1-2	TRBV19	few	CASSIEEANYGYTF	TGTGCCAGTAGTATAGAGGAGGCTAACTATGGCTACACCTTC
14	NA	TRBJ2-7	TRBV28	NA	CASSLWQAAYEQYF	TGTGCCAGCAGTTTATGGCAGGCCGCCTACGAGCAGTACTTC
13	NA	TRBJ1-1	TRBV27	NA	CASKRDSGTEAFF	TGTGCCAGCAAGAGGGATTCGGGCACTGAAGCTTTCTTT
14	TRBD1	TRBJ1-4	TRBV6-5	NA	CASSRDREGGKLFF	TGTGCCAGCAGTCGGGACAGGGAAGGTGGAAAACTGTTTTTT
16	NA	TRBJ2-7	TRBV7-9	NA	CASSFSLSTDPYEQYF	TGTGCCAGCAGCTTTTCCCTTTCGACAGATCCATACGAGCAGTACTTC
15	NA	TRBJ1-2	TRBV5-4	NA	CASSLAGGPRWGYTF	TGTGCCAGCAGCTTGGCCGGGGGACCCAGGTGGGGCTACACCTTC